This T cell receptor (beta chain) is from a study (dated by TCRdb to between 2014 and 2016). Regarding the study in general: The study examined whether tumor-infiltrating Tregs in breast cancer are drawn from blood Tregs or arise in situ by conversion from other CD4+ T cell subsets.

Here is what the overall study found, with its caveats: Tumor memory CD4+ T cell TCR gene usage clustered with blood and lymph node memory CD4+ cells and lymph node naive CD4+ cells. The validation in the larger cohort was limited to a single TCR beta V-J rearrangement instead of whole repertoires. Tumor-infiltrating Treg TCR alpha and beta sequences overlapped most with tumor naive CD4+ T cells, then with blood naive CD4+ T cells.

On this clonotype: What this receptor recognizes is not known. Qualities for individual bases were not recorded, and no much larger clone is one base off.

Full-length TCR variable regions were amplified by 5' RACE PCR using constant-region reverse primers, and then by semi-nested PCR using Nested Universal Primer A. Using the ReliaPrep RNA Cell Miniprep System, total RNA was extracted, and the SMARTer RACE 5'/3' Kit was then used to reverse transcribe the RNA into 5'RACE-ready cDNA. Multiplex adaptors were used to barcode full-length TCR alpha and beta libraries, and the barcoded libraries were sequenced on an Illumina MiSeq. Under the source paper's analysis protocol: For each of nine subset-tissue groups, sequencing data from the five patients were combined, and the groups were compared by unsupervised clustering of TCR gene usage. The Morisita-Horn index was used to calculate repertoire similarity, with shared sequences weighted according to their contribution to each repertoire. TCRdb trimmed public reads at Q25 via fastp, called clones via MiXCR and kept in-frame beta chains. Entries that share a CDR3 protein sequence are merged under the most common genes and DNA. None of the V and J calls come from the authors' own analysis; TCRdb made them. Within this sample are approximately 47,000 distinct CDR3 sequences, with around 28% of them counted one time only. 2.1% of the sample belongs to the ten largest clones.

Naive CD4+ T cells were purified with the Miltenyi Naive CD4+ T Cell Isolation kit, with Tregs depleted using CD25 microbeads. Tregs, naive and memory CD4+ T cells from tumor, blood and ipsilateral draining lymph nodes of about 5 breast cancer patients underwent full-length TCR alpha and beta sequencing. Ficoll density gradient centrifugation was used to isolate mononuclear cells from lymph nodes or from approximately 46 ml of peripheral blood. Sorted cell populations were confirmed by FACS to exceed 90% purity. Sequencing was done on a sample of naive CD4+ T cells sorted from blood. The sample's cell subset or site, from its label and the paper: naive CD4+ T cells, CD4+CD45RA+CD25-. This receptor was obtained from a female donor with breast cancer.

The nucleotide sequence reads TGTGCCACCGGGGCCTCTGGGGCCAACGTCCTGACTTTC. Its translation is CATGASGANVLTF. The chain uses TRBV24-1 and TRBJ2-6, with a tentative D gene TRBD1 over 5 matching bases. Trimming takes 9 bases from V and 0 bases from J, and the germline ends sit 5 bases apart. According to the germline V gene, CDR1 reads KGHDR and CDR2 reads SFDVKD. Including cysteine and phenylalanine, the CDR3 has 13 amino acids. The entry retains the CDR3 DNA only, 39 bases that are in frame from base 1.